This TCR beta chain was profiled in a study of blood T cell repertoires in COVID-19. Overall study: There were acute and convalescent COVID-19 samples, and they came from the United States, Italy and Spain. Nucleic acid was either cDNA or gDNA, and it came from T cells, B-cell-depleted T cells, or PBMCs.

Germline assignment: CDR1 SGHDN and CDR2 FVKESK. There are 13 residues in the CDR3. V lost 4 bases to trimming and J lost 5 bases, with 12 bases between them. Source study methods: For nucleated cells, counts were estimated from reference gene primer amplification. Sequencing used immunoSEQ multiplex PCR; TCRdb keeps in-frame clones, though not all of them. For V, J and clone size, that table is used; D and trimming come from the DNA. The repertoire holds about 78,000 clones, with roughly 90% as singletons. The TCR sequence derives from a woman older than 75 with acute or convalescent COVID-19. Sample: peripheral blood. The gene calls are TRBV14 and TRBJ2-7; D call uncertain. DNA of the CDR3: TGTGCCAGCAGCCTTCAGGTGCGCAACGAGCAGTACTTC. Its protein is CASSLQVRNEQYF.